A selection of T cell receptor beta chains follows, all from one sample in a study of blood T cell repertoires in COVID-19. Generated by immunoSEQ multiplex PCR, the TCRdb table keeps only in-frame clones and is missing some. Found here are 170,000 or so clones, roughly 87% of them singletons; the top ten hold roughly 7%. The sequencing sample was made of PBMCs or T cells enriched from blood (not recorded which). These receptors all come from a woman aged 50 to 60 who had recovered from COVID-19. Each CDR3 is given with its conserved first and last residue. The D gene is left open where the match is weak. The size of a clone is reported for some rows only, either as once, few or many, or as a class for expanded clones.

d_call	v_call	clone_size	j_call	cdr3_nt	cdr3_aa
TRBD1	TRBV7-9	once	TRBJ1-3	TGTGCCAGCAGTACGGACAGGGGGGCTGGAAACACCATATATTTT	CASSTDRGAGNTIYF
NA	TRBV15	NA	TRBJ2-2	TGTGCCACCAGCAGAGATTTGAGGGAAAACACCGGGGAGCTGTTTTTT	CATSRDLRENTGELFF
TRBD1	TRBV7-8	NA	TRBJ1-2	TGTGCCAGCAGCTCAGCCGGGACAGGGGTCTATGGCTACACCTTC	CASSSAGTGVYGYTF
NA	TRBV2	NA	TRBJ1-4	TGTGCCAGCAGCCGGGAAGGCCTCTCGGGAGGAAAACTGTTTTTT	CASSREGLSGGKLFF
NA	TRBV5-4	NA	TRBJ1-1	TGTGCCAGCAGCTTCTTCACCGGGGGTGTGTACACTGAAGCTTTCTTT	CASSFFTGGVYTEAFF
NA	TRBV27	NA	TRBJ1-2	TGTGCCAGCACCGCGGGTGCGATTGAAAGAGACCCACACTATGGCTACACCTTC	CASTAGAIERDPHYGYTF
TRBD1	TRBV30	NA	TRBJ2-1	TGTGCCTGTAAACAGACAGGGGTCAATGAGCAGTTCTTC	CACKQTGVNEQFF
NA	TRBV15	NA	TRBJ2-1	TGTGCCACCAGCAGAGATGCGGCGGCTTACAATGAGCAGTTCTTC	CATSRDAAAYNEQFF
TRBD2	TRBV5-1	NA	TRBJ2-1	TGCGCCAGCACGTGGCTAGCGGGAGACAATGAGCAGTTCTTC	CASTWLAGDNEQFF
NA	TRBV7-2	NA	TRBJ1-1	TGTGCCAGCAGCCCAAGGGGTTACACTGAAGCTTTCTTT	CASSPRGYTEAFF
NA	TRBV7-9	NA	TRBJ1-1	TGTGCCAGCAGAATCCAAGGACAGTTAACGGGATTTAACACTGAAGCTTTCTTT	CASRIQGQLTGFNTEAFF
NA	TRBV5-1	NA	TRBJ1-1	TGCGCCAGCAGTTGGGGGCTTGGCACTGAAGCTTTCTTT	CASSWGLGTEAFF
TRBD1	TRBV28	NA	TRBJ2-2	TGTGCCAGCAACGCGCCAGGGGGAGTTAACAGCGGGGAGCTGTTTTTT	CASNAPGGVNSGELFF
TRBD1	TRBV30	few	TRBJ1-6	TGTGCCTGGACCGGGACAGAGGCCTCACCCCTCCACTTT	CAWTGTEASPLHF
NA	TRBV4-2	NA	TRBJ2-3	TGTGCCAGCAGCCAAGAGGGGGCTTCGGGGGAGGGCCGCCCAGATACGCAGTATTTT	CASSQEGASGEGRPDTQYF
NA	TRBV18	NA	TRBJ1-5	TGTGCCAGCTCACCACCGGGAGGGTCTCAGCCCCAGCATTTT	CASSPPGGSQPQHF
TRBD1	TRBV9	NA	TRBJ2-7	TGTGCCAGCAGCGTAGGGGACAGTCAGGACGAGCAGTACTTC	CASSVGDSQDEQYF
NA	TRBV23-1	NA	TRBJ2-7	TGCGCCGGAGTGGAGGGGGCGTGTCCCTACGAGCAGTACTTC	CAGVEGACPYEQYF
TRBD2	TRBV11-3	NA	TRBJ2-5	TGTGCCAGCAGCTTAAGTCTAGCGGGAGGGAGGGAGACCCAGTACTTC	CASSLSLAGGRETQYF
TRBD1	TRBV18	NA	TRBJ2-1	TGTGCCAGCTCACGTTCACAGGGGTCGTATGAGCAGTTCTTC	CASSRSQGSYEQFF
NA	TRBV4-1	NA	TRBJ1-5	TGCGCCAGCAGCCCTACACTCCCGGGTTGGAGCAATCAGCCCCAGCATTTT	CASSPTLPGWSNQPQHF
NA	TRBV29-1	NA	TRBJ2-1	TGCAGCGTTGACAGGGATAGCTCCTACAATGAGCAGTTCTTC	CSVDRDSSYNEQFF
TRBD1	TRBV27	NA	TRBJ1-1	TGTGCCAGCAGTTCCTGGACAGGGGGGCATGAAGCTTTCTTT	CASSSWTGGHEAFF
TRBD1	TRBV6-5	NA	TRBJ1-5	TGTGCCAGCAGTCACAGGGGGGCCAATCAGCCCCAGCATTTT	CASSHRGANQPQHF
NA	TRBV6-5	NA	TRBJ2-7	TGTGCCAGCAACCGGGTCGATAGCGGCTACGAGCAGTACTTC	CASNRVDSGYEQYF
TRBD1	TRBV14	NA	TRBJ1-1	TGTGCCAGCAGCCAACGACAGGGTACTTCGGTGAACACTGAAGCTTTCTTT	CASSQRQGTSVNTEAFF
NA	TRBV10-3	NA	TRBJ1-1	TGTGCCATCAGCTACAGAGCCTCAGACACTGAAGCTTTCTTT	CAISYRASDTEAFF
TRBD2	TRBV7-9	NA	TRBJ2-5	TGTGCCAGCAGCCCCGGGGGGGCTGGGTGGGAAGAGACCCAGTACTTC	CASSPGGAGWEETQYF
TRBD2	TRBV5-6	once	TRBJ2-1	TGTGCCAGCAGCTTCAGGGTCCTAGCGGGAGTTGGGAATGAGCAGTTCTTC	CASSFRVLAGVGNEQFF
NA	TRBV28	NA	TRBJ1-2	TGTGCCAGCATTCGACCCGACAGGATTAATTATGGCTACACCTTC	CASIRPDRINYGYTF
NA	TRBV21-1	NA	TRBJ2-2	TGTGCCAGCAGCAAAGTAGATCCCCGCACCGGGGAGCTGTTTTTT	CASSKVDPRTGELFF
NA	TRBV28	once	TRBJ1-4	TGTGCCAGCAGTTTAGACCTCCCGACAGAAAAACTGTTTTTT	CASSLDLPTEKLFF
NA	TRBV11-3	NA	TRBJ2-3	TGTGCCAGCAGCTTGTTGGGGCCCACAGATACGCAGTATTTT	CASSLLGPTDTQYF
TRBD1	TRBV7-3	NA	TRBJ2-1	TGTGCCAGCAGCCCAGGACAGGGTCCCTTTGGGGACAATGAGCAGTTCTTC	CASSPGQGPFGDNEQFF
TRBD1	TRBV18	NA	TRBJ2-1	TGTGCCAGCTCATCAATCTCGACAGGGCTTTCCTACAATGAGCAGTTCTTC	CASSSISTGLSYNEQFF
NA	TRBV19	NA	TRBJ1-2	TGTGCCAGTCGGGAGTTCCTCTCCCCTCCTAACTATGGCTACACCTTC	CASREFLSPPNYGYTF
TRBD2	TRBV15	NA	TRBJ2-1	TGTGCCACCAGCAGAGATAGGGCTAGCGGAAACAATGAGCAGTTCTTC	CATSRDRASGNNEQFF
NA	TRBV19	NA	TRBJ2-3	TGTGCCAGTAGTTCCTCTCACTCCACAGATACGCAGTATTTT	CASSSSHSTDTQYF
TRBD2	TRBV5-4	NA	TRBJ2-1	TGTGCCAGCAGCTCCCGACTAGCGGGTCGTAATGAGCAGTTCTTC	CASSSRLAGRNEQFF
TRBD2	TRBV25-1	NA	TRBJ2-1	TGTGCCAGCAGTGAAGACCCCGGGGGGGACAATGAGCAGTTCTTC	CASSEDPGGDNEQFF
NA	TRBV29-1	few	TRBJ2-3	TGCAGCGTTGGAGCTAGCACAGATACGCAGTATTTT	CSVGASTDTQYF
NA	TRBV5-6	NA	TRBJ2-7	TGTGCCAGCAGCCCCTTAGACCGGAGCTCCTACGAGCAGTACTTC	CASSPLDRSSYEQYF
TRBD1	TRBV13	NA	TRBJ2-4	TGTGCCAGCAGAGCGGGACAGGGGGCTTCTAGGGACAAAAACATTCAGTACTTC	CASRAGQGASRDKNIQYF
NA	TRBV7-9	NA	TRBJ2-1	TGTGCCAGCAGCTTATTCAACAGTGACAATGAGCAGTTCTTC	CASSLFNSDNEQFF
TRBD1	TRBV18	few	TRBJ2-1	TGTGCCAGCTCACCACAGGGGGCCCTGACATATGAGCAGTTCTTC	CASSPQGALTYEQFF
NA	TRBV24-1	NA	TRBJ2-3	TGTGCCACCAGTGACCCGCGTCAGGGCACAGATACGCAGTATTTT	CATSDPRQGTDTQYF
TRBD1	TRBV9	NA	TRBJ1-2	TGTGCCAGCTCTTCCGGGACAGGGGACGGCTACACCTTC	CASSSGTGDGYTF
TRBD1	TRBV7-2	NA	TRBJ2-3	TGTGCCAGCAGCTCGACAGGGGTGGGCACAGATACGCAGTATTTT	CASSSTGVGTDTQYF
NA	TRBV12-3/TRBV12-4	NA	TRBJ1-1	TGTGCCAGCGGAACGGACAGAAAGATAGAAGCTTTCTTT	CASGTDRKIEAFF
NA	TRBV4-2	NA	TRBJ1-5	TGTGCCAGCAGCCAAGAAACGGGGAATGTTCAGCCCCAGCATTTT	CASSQETGNVQPQHF
TRBD2	TRBV6-7	NA	TRBJ2-7	TGTGCCAGCAGTTACTCTTCCGATATTAGCGGCGGGAGGCTTAACGAGCAGTACTTC	CASSYSSDISGGRLNEQYF
TRBD1	TRBV7-2	NA	TRBJ2-1	TGTGCCAGCAGCTTGGGACAGGGAGTCGGGAATGAGCAGTTCTTC	CASSLGQGVGNEQFF
NA	TRBV3-1/TRBV3-2	NA	TRBJ2-2	TGTGCCAGCAGCCAATCCGGGACAACATACACCGGGGAGCTGTTTTTT	CASSQSGTTYTGELFF